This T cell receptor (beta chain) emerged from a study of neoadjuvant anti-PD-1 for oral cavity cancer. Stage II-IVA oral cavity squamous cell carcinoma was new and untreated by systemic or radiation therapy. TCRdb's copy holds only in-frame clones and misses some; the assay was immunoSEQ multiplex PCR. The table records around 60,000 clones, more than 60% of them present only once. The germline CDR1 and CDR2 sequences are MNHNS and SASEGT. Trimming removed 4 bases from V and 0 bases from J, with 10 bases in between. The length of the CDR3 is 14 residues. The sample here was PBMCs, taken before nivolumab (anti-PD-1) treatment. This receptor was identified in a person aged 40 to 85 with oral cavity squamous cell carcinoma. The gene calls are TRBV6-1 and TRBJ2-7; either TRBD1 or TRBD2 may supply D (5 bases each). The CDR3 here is CASSVRDASYEQYF. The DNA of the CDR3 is TGTGCCAGCAGTGTCCGGGACGCCTCCTACGAGCAGTACTTC.